This T cell receptor beta chain was recorded in a study of T cells in localized non-small cell lung cancer. Sequencing used immunoSEQ multiplex PCR; TCRdb keeps in-frame clones, though not all of them. The sample holds a few thousand clones, roughly 31% seen once. The CDR3 loop spans 15 amino acids. CDR1 is SGHAT, CDR2 FQDESV, per germline (reference sequence). The V segment lost 5 bases and the J segment 9 bases; nucleotides outside the gene matches: 5. Turning to this clone: Its specificity is unknown.

Whole-study findings and limits: Heterogeneity is still possible, as just one tumor region was sequenced. Uninvolved adjacent lung showed the highest T cell clonality, exceeding tumor. Adjacent lung held a median approximately 50 of the top 100 tumor clones.

The material was lung tumor tissue, obtained before any cancer treatment. The receptor was isolated from a woman aged 40-69 years with stage I squamous cell lung carcinoma. V usage is TRBV11-1 and J usage is TRBJ2-1; TRBD2 aligns across 15 bases. This CDR3 reads CASSRTSGRAAEQFF. The DNA for the CDR3 is TGTGCCAGCAGCCGGACTAGCGGGAGGGCCGCTGAGCAGTTCTTC.